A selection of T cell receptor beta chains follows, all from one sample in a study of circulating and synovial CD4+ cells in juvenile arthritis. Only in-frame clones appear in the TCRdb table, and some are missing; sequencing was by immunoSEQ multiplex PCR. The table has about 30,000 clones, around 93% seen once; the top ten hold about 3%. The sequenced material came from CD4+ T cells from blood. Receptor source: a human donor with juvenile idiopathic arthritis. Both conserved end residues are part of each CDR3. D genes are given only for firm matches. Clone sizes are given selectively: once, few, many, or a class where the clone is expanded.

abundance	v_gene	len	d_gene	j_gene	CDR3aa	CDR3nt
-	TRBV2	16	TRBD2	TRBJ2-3	CASSALAGAPTDTQYF	TGTGCCAGCAGTGCGTTAGCGGGGGCCCCTACAGATACGCAGTATTTT
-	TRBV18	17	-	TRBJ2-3	CASSPLPTGERADTQYF	TGTGCCAGCTCACCACTTCCCACGGGAGAGCGGGCAGATACGCAGTATTTT
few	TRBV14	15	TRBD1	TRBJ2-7	CASSLTDRGIYEQYF	TGTGCCAGCAGCCTTACGGACAGGGGAATCTACGAGCAGTACTTC
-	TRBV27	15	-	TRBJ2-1	CASSFTYRTSGEQFF	TGTGCCAGCAGTTTTACATACCGTACTTCAGGAGAGCAGTTCTTC
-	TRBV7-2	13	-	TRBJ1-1	CASSYRVDTEAFF	TGTGCCAGCAGTTACAGGGTGGACACTGAAGCTTTCTTT
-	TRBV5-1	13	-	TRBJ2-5	CASTGHLQETQYF	TGCGCCAGCACGGGACACCTCCAAGAGACCCAGTACTTC
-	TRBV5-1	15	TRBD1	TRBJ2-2	CASSFRGRGTGELFF	TGCGCCAGCAGCTTCAGGGGGCGAGGCACCGGGGAGCTGTTTTTT
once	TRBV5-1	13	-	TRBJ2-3	CASSWEEYYAQYF	TGCGCCAGCAGCTGGGAGGAATATTATGCGCAGTATTTT
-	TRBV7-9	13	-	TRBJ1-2	CASSQDKGGGYTF	TGTGCCAGCAGCCAGGACAAGGGTGGAGGCTACACCTTC
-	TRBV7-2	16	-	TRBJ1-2	CASSLGGPQVLYGYTF	TGTGCCAGCAGCTTAGGGGGCCCCCAGGTTCTGTATGGCTACACCTTC
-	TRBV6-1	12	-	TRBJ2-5	CASNTGRETQYF	TGTGCCAGCAACACTGGGAGGGAGACCCAGTACTTC
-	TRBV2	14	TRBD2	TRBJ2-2	CASSDGLASGELFF	TGTGCCAGCAGTGACGGACTAGCGAGCGGGGAGCTGTTTTTT
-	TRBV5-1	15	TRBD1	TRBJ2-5	CASSLRAGGLETQYF	TGCGCCAGCAGCTTGAGGGCAGGGGGCCTAGAGACCCAGTACTTC
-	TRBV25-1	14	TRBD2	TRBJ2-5	CASNSGRAGGTQYF	TGTGCCAGCAATAGCGGGAGGGCCGGGGGGACCCAGTACTTC
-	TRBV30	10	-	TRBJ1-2	CAWGTAGYTF	TGTGCCTGGGGGACTGCTGGCTACACCTTC
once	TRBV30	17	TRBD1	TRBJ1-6	CAWSRWVETGANSPLHF	TGTGCCTGGAGTCGATGGGTCGAGACAGGGGCTAATTCACCCCTCCACTTT
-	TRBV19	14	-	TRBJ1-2	CACSRSPGTYGYTF	TGTGCCTGCTCTCGATCCCCAGGGACTTATGGCTACACCTTC
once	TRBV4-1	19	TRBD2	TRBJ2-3	CASSQAGSGTFISTDTQYF	TGCGCCAGCAGCCAAGCGGGTAGCGGGACGTTCATTAGCACAGATACGCAGTATTTT
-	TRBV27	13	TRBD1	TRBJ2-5	CASSQGGRETQYF	TGTGCCAGCAGTCAAGGGGGCCGGGAGACCCAGTACTTC
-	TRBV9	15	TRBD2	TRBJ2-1	CASSFGTSGSDEQFF	TGTGCCAGCAGCTTCGGGACTAGCGGGAGTGATGAGCAGTTCTTC
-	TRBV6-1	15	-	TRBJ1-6	CASSEWSPGVSPLHF	TGTGCCAGCAGTGAATGGTCCCCGGGGGTTTCACCCCTCCACTTT
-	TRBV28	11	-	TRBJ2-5	CASSREGHQYF	TGTGCCAGCAGTAGAGAGGGCCACCAGTACTTC
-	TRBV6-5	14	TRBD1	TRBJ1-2	CASRRTGGYYGYTF	TGTGCCAGCAGGCGCACAGGGGGCTACTATGGCTACACCTTC
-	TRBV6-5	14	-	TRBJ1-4	CASSYKRQVEKLFF	TGTGCCAGCAGTTACAAGAGACAGGTTGAAAAACTGTTTTTT
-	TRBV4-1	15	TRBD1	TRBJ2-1	CASSQDGQGYNEQFF	TGCGCCAGCAGCCAAGATGGACAGGGGTACAATGAGCAGTTCTTC
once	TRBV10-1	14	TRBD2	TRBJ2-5	CASSEGGVGETQYF	TGCGCCAGCAGTGAGGGGGGGGTAGGAGAGACCCAGTACTTC
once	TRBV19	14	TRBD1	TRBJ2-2	CASSKTGGTGELFF	TGTGCCAGTAGTAAGACAGGGGGGACCGGGGAGCTGTTTTTT
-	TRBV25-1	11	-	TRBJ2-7	CASSAAYEQYF	TGTGCCAGCAGTGCTGCCTACGAGCAGTACTTC
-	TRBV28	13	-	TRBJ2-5	CASSLGGRETQYF	TGTGCCAGCAGTTTAGGAGGGAGGGAGACCCAGTACTTC
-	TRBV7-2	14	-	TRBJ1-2	CASSPARMNYGYTF	TGTGCCAGCAGCCCCGCCAGGATGAACTATGGCTACACCTTC
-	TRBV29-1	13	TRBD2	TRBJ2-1	CSVGDYRNNEQFF	TGCAGCGTTGGGGACTATCGGAACAATGAGCAGTTCTTC
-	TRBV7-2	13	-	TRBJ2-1	CASSLGQNVMQFF	TGTGCCAGCAGCTTAGGGCAGAACGTCATGCAGTTCTTC
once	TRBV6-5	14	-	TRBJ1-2	CASSYSWENYGYTF	TGTGCCAGCAGTTACTCTTGGGAGAACTATGGCTACACCTTC
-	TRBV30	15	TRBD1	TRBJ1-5	CAWSVLGQVGQPQHF	TGTGCCTGGAGTGTACTTGGACAGGTGGGTCAGCCCCAGCATTTT
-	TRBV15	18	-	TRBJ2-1	CATSRALAPMGSYNEQFF	TGTGCCACCAGCAGAGCACTAGCTCCTATGGGGTCCTACAATGAGCAGTTCTTC
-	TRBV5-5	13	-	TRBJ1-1	CASSFSGNTEAFF	TGTGCCAGCAGCTTTTCGGGGAATACTGAAGCTTTCTTT
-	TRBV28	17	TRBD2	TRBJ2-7	CASSSPPLAASSYEQYF	TGTGCCAGCAGTTCCCCTCCACTAGCGGCCAGCTCCTACGAGCAGTACTTC
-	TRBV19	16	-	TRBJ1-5	CASSRTELYSNQPQHF	TGTGCCAGTAGTAGGACAGAGTTATATAGCAATCAGCCCCAGCATTTT
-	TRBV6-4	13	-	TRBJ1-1	CASSRTGNTEAFF	TGTGCCAGCAGCCGTACAGGGAACACTGAAGCTTTCTTT
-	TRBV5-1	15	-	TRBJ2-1	CASSLSPSPYNEQFF	TGCGCCAGCAGCTTGTCTCCGAGCCCCTACAATGAGCAGTTCTTC
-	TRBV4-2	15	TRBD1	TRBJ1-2	CASSQEGQGVYGYTF	TGTGCCAGCAGCCAAGAGGGACAGGGGGTCTATGGCTACACCTTC
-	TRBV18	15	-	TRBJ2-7	CASSALEAAHYEQYF	TGTGCCAGCTCCGCGCTCGAAGCGGCTCACTACGAGCAGTACTTC
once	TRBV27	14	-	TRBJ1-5	CASSLYRASQPQHF	TGTGCCAGCAGTTTATACAGGGCTTCGCAGCCCCAGCATTTT
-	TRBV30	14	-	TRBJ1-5	CAWSVFGGGQPQHF	TGTGCCTGGAGTGTCTTCGGGGGAGGTCAGCCCCAGCATTTT